One and the same sample provided the 24 T cell receptor beta chains below, sequenced in a study of shared clonotypes between healthy human individuals. Naive CD8 populations comprised CD45RO-negative cells positively selected for CCR7, excluding terminally differentiated effector memory CD45RA+ cells. This table comes from immunoSEQ multiplex PCR, and its TCRdb copy is limited to in-frame clones, with some not included. The table includes about 700,000 clones, about 92% detected once. Sequenced sample: naive CD8+ T cells sorted from blood. The receptors originated from a man between 25 and 39 years old in good health.

This rearrangement joins TRBV5-6 to TRBJ1-2; TRBD1 matches 8 bases. The CDR3 spans 14 residues. Unmatched junction bases numbered 5, after V lost 3 bases and J lost 4 bases. CDR1 and CDR2 from the germline V gene are SGHDT and YYEEEE. CDR3 nucleotide sequence: TGTGCCAGCAGCTCAGGGGGCCAAAGCTATGGCTACACCTTC. Translated, it gives CASSSGGQSYGYTF.

The chain joins TRBV5-6 to TRBJ1-1, with 7 nucleotides matching TRBD1. The CDR3 loop spans 17 amino acids. The J segment lost 5 bases and the V segment lost 4 bases, leaving 17 bases of the junction unmatched. The germline CDR1 and CDR2 sequences are SGHDT and YYEEEE. CDR3 nucleotide sequence: TGTGCCAGCAGCCCTAATATAAAGACAGGGTGGGGGACTGAAGCTTTCTTT. This encodes CASSPNIKTGWGTEAFF.

To note about this clone: This same CDR3 is encoded by further DNA sequences in the sample. The chain joins TRBV6-5 to TRBJ2-7; D is possibly TRBD1 (5 bases). The CDR3 has 13 residues. Germline V lookup: CDR1 MNHEY, CDR2 SVGAGI. Between the trimmed V and J ends, which lost 6 bases and 4 bases, there was a span of 13 bases. The CDR3 reads CASRPGQAYEQYF. CDR3 nucleotides: TGTGCCAGCAGACCCGGACAAGCTTACGAGCAGTACTTC.

The genes are TRBV19 and TRBJ2-1; D remains unclear. CDR1 and CDR2 from the germline V gene are LNHDA and SQIVND (reference sequence). V was trimmed by 4 bases and J by 3 bases, leaving 7 bases between them. The CDR3 length is 13 residues. CDR3 region: CASSTLFYNEQFF. The CDR3 DNA sequence: TGTGCCAGTAGTACCCTATTCTACAATGAGCAGTTCTTC.

V usage is TRBV7-9 and J usage is TRBJ2-5, with D perhaps TRBD2 (5 bases). The CDR3 loop spans 15 amino acids. Germline assignment: CDR1 SEHNR and CDR2 FQNEAQ (reference sequence). V was trimmed by 5 bases and J by 1 base, leaving 14 bases between them. Here the CDR3 DNA reads TGTGCCAGCAGCCCCACGGGGTCGTTCCAAGAGACCCAGTACTTC. This translates into CASSPTGSFQETQYF.

The chain couples TRBV5-5 to TRBJ2-5, with D unclear. The V and J ends lost 0 bases and 1 base respectively, with 13 bases between them. Germline V gene sequence: CDR1 SGHKS, CDR2 YYEKEE (reference sequence). This CDR3 has 16 amino acids. CDR3 in amino acids: CASSLDPTGLQETQYF. The CDR3 region has the DNA TGTGCCAGCAGCTTGGACCCGACGGGCCTCCAAGAGACCCAGTACTTC.

CDR3 sequence: CASSFAVGTYEQYF. The CDR3 DNA follows: TGTGCCAGCAGCTTTGCGGTCGGGACCTACGAGCAGTACTTC. The chain couples TRBV11-2 to TRBJ2-7; a possible D gene is TRBD2 (5 bases). V was pared by 3 bases and J by 2 bases, with 11 bases between. Germline-derived CDR1 and CDR2 are SGHAT and FQNNGV. There are 14 residues in the CDR3.

For the CDR3, the DNA is TGTGCCAGCAGTCCACGCCCCCAGCGGGAGTTTTTGTACTTC. It is translated as CASSPRPQREFLYF. This chain connects TRBV27 to TRBJ2-4, with TRBD2 identical over 8 bases. The CDR3 loop spans 14 amino acids. Germline CDR1 reads MNHEY; CDR2 reads SMNVEV (reference sequence). V was clipped by 5 bases and J by 15 bases; unmatched bases: 15.

The chain has TRBV4-3 and TRBJ2-2, with TRBD2 as a possible D gene (6 bases). Germline CDR1 is LGHNA and CDR2 is YSLEER. V shed 3 bases and J shed 4 bases, with 12 bases lying between them. The CDR3 is made up of 15 amino acids. Written as DNA, the CDR3 is TGCGCCAGCAGCCATAAGACTAGTCCCACCGGGGAGCTGTTTTTT. Protein product: CASSHKTSPTGELFF.

The gene calls are TRBV5-1 and TRBJ2-1; D gene uncertain. Germline-derived CDR1 and CDR2 are SGHRS and YFSETQ. This CDR3 region has 15 residues. V lost 2 bases and J lost 6, with 15 bases in between. The CDR3 nucleotides are TGCGCCAGCAGCTTAGGCCGGGTTTATGTCAATGAGCAGTTCTTC. Amino acids: CASSLGRVYVNEQFF. Drawing the rest from reference TRBV5-1 and TRBJ2-1, the complete variable domain is KAGVTQTPRYLIKTRGQQVTLSCSPISGHRSVSWYQQTPGQGLQFLFEYFSETQRNKGNFPGRFSGRQFSNSRSEMNVSTLELGDSALYLCASSLGRVYVNEQFFGPGTRLTVL.

The chain recombines TRBV7-4 with TRBJ1-5; D might be TRBD1 (6 bases). This CDR3 is built from 19 residues. Per germline, CDR1 SGHVT and CDR2 SQSDAQ. V was trimmed by 10 bases and J by 4 bases, leaving 32 bases between them. CDR3 sequence (DNA): TGTGCCACCTCCCCCTCTACAGGGAAGACATACGCTTATAATCAGCCCCAGCATTTT. It encodes CATSPSTGKTYAYNQPQHF.

The chain couples TRBV15 to TRBJ2-7; maybe TRBD2 (6 bases). CDR1 LNHNV and CDR2 YYDKDF come from the germline V gene (reference sequence). CDR3 length: 17 residues. V lost 2 bases and J 3 bases, leaving 20 bases between the germline ends. CDR3 sequence: CATSRTVDRDLSYEQYF. The CDR3 coding sequence is TGTGCCACCAGCAGAACTGTCGACCGGGACTTGAGCTACGAGCAGTACTTC.

This clone showed up just once. The V call is TRBV19, the J call TRBJ2-2, with 9 bases aligning to TRBD2. V lost 3 bases and J lost 7; bases outside the gene matches: 6. CDR3 length: 15 residues. Germline CDR1 and CDR2: LNHDA and SQIVND (reference sequence). CDR3 protein: CASSMLAGLGGELFF. As DNA, the CDR3 is TGTGCCAGTAGTATGCTAGCGGGATTGGGCGGGGAGCTGTTTTTT.

V and J are TRBV21-1 and TRBJ2-3; TRBD2 was called by the table and not checked on the DNA. TRBV21-1 is described as a pseudogene. The CDR3 has 12 residues. CDR3 residues: CASLDCTDTQYF. The CDR3 DNA sequence: TGTGCCAGCCTCGACTGCACAGATACGCAGTATTTT.

The rearrangement links TRBV9 to TRBJ2-1, with no clear D. This CDR3 contains 14 residues. Germline CDR1 reads SGDLS; CDR2 reads YYNGEE. V was cut by 2 bases and J by 5 bases, with 11 bases left in between. CDR3 sequence: CASSVYGDDNEQFF. As DNA, the CDR3 is TGTGCCAGCAGCGTTTATGGGGATGACAATGAGCAGTTCTTC. The whole variable domain, remainder taken from reference TRBV9 and TRBJ2-1, is DSGVTQTPKHLITATGQRVTLRCSPRSGDLSVYWYQQSLDQGLQFLIQYYNGEERAKGNILERFSAQQFPDLHSELNLSSLELGDSALYFCASSVYGDDNEQFFGPGTRLTVL.

The rearrangement joins TRBV7-9 to TRBJ2-1, with D maybe TRBD2 (6 bases). The length of the CDR3 is 14 residues. The germline V gene encodes CDR1 SEHNR and CDR2 FQNEAQ (reference sequence). Trimming pared 5 bases from V and 5 bases from J, leaving 13 bases between. CDR3 DNA: TGTGCCAGCAGCCCGGGACTGGGGGACAATGAGCAGTTCTTC. Encoded protein: CASSPGLGDNEQFF.

The chain employs TRBV29-1 and TRBJ2-7; 8 bases line up with TRBD1. The CDR3 totals 15 residues. The V gene's germline CDR1 is SQVTM and CDR2 ANQGSEA. V shed 7 bases and J 5 bases; nucleotides not matched to a gene: 16. CDR3 sequence reads: CSALSPDRDIDEQYF. The CDR3 bases are TGCAGCGCCCTGTCGCCGGACAGGGATATTGACGAGCAGTACTTC.

This chain links TRBV5-1 with TRBJ2-7; 15 bases match TRBD2. Germline V gene sequence: CDR1 SGHRS, CDR2 YFSETQ. The CDR3 loop spans 15 amino acids. Trimming took 3 bases from V and 4 from J; bases not matched to a gene: 2. The DNA for the CDR3 is TGCGCCAGCAGCTGGACTAGCGGGAGGGTTTACGAGCAGTACTTC. This sequence encodes CASSWTSGRVYEQYF.

With regard to this clone: This same CDR3 is encoded by further DNA sequences in the sample. V gene TRBV7-9 combines with J gene TRBJ2-3; D perhaps matches TRBD1 (6 bases). V was clipped by 1 base and J by 0 bases, with 8 bases between them. The length of the CDR3 is 15 residues. Per germline, CDR1 SEHNR and CDR2 FQNEAQ (reference sequence). CDR3 sequence (DNA): TGTGCCAGCAGCTTAGGGACAGCTAGCACAGATACGCAGTATTTT. Translating it yields CASSLGTASTDTQYF.

This sequence joins TRBV7-7 and TRBJ2-7, with D tentatively TRBD2 (6 bases). Germline V gives CDR1 SSHAT, CDR2 FNYEAQ (reference sequence). V was trimmed by 1 base and J by 11 bases, leaving 9 bases between them. The CDR3 length is 11 residues. This CDR3 reads CASSLGGVEYF. The CDR3 bases are TGTGCCAGCAGCTTAGGGGGGGTAGAGTACTTC.

The CDR3 sequence is CASRPGTVRNQPQHF. CDR3 nucleotide sequence: TGTGCCAGCAGACCCGGGACAGTGCGCAATCAGCCCCAGCATTTT. V usage is TRBV5-5 and J usage is TRBJ1-5, with 7 bases matching TRBD1. Trimming removed 5 bases from V and 2 bases from J; junction bases left unmatched: 7. CDR3 length: 15 residues. CDR1 and CDR2 (germline): SGHKS, YYEKEE (reference sequence). The complete variable domain, with remaining parts taken from reference TRBV5-5 and TRBJ1-5, reads DAGVTQSPTHLIKTRGQQVTLRCSPISGHKSVSWYQQVLGQGPQFIFQYYEKEERGRGNFPDRFSARQFPNYSSELNVNALLLGDSALYLCASRPGTVRNQPQHFGDGTRLSIL.

CDR3 residues: CASSLDRTGGNIQYF. As DNA, the CDR3 is TGTGCCAGCAGCTTAGACAGGACAGGGGGGAACATTCAGTACTTC. This chain uses TRBV11-2 with TRBJ2-4; 10 bases align to TRBD1. The CDR3 loop spans 15 amino acids. Germline CDR1 and CDR2: SGHAT and FQNNGV. Trimming took 0 bases from V and 7 from J; bases not matched to a gene: 3.

J is TRBJ2-7 and V is TRBV25-1; D gene ambiguous. This CDR3 is 13 amino acids long. CDR1 is MGHDK, CDR2 SYGVNS, per germline. Trimming cost V 4 bases and J 3 bases, with 10 bases left between them. CDR3: CASSGTSSYEQYF. The CDR3 DNA follows: TGTGCCAGCAGTGGGACCTCGAGCTACGAGCAGTACTTC.

Note on this clone: A far larger clone is a single base away, which makes a read error likely. Other DNA sequences in the same sample also yield this CDR3. The chain is built from TRBV28 and TRBJ2-7; no firm D call. The V end lost 2 bases, the J end lost 3 bases, and 2 bases lay between the germline ends. CDR1 and CDR2 (germline): MDHEN, SYDVKM. The CDR3 extends over 11 amino acids. CDR3 protein: CASSLIYEQYF. The DNA of the CDR3 is TGTGCCAGCAGTTTAATCTACGAGCAGTACTTC.